This entry lists 22 T cell receptor beta chains sequenced from one sample in a study of shared clonotypes between healthy human individuals. Method: immunoSEQ multiplex PCR; TCRdb's copy keeps in-frame clones and lacks some. The data contain roughly 2.1 million clones, roughly 91% of them singletons. The naive CD8 population came from CD45RO-negative cells selected for CCR7, without terminally differentiated effector memory CD45RA+ cells. Sequencing used naive CD8+ T cells from PBMCs. The receptors were sampled from a young man in good health. Some clones in this sample may be carry-over from other donors' samples.

Of note for this clone: This sample also contains other DNA sequences that code for the same CDR3. This chain links TRBV2 with TRBJ2-2; D gene ambiguous. The CDR3 is made up of 11 amino acids. Germline assignment: CDR1 SNHLY and CDR2 FYNNEI. V was clipped by 6 bases and J by 4 bases, with 3 bases between them. CDR3 coding DNA: TGTGCCAGCAGGGGCACCGGGGAGCTGTTTTTT. Its protein product is CASRGTGELFF.

This sequence joins TRBV30 and TRBJ2-1; D not resolved. The CDR3 extends over 13 amino acids. CDR1 and CDR2 (germline): GTSNPN, SVGIG (reference sequence). CDR3 protein: CAYVPRSPDEQFF. Here the CDR3 DNA reads TGTGCTTATGTTCCCCGCTCGCCCGATGAGCAGTTCTTC.

The rearrangement uses TRBV7-9 and TRBJ2-7, with D tentatively TRBD2 (7 bases). Trimming removed 1 base at V and 3 bases at J, with 22 bases between. Germline lookup yields CDR1 SEHNR and CDR2 FQNEAQ (reference sequence). This CDR3 is 18 amino acids long. CDR3 loop: CASSLGWGRGAVLYEQYF. DNA for the CDR3: TGTGCCAGCAGCTTAGGGTGGGGCCGGGGGGCGGTACTCTACGAGCAGTACTTC.

The J gene is TRBJ1-1, the V gene TRBV9; D possibly corresponds to TRBD1 (5 bases). Germline V CDR1 and CDR2: SGDLS, YYNGEE. This CDR3 has 14 residues. V dropped 3 bases and J dropped 7 bases, with 16 bases sitting between them. In DNA form, the CDR3 reads TGTGCCAGCAGCGGCCCGGGGACGGGAATTGAAGCTTTCTTT. Encoded protein: CASSGPGTGIEAFF.

The V call is TRBV28, the J call TRBJ2-5; 7 bases match TRBD1. Germline V gene lookup returns CDR1 MDHEN and CDR2 SYDVKM. Trimming cost V 3 bases and J 3 bases; bases outside gene matches: 7. This CDR3 region has 15 residues. CDR3 region: CASSLVAGTEETQYF. The CDR3, as DNA: TGTGCCAGCAGTTTGGTCGCCGGGACAGAAGAGACCCAGTACTTC.

The V and J genes are TRBV12-5 and TRBJ1-1; possibly TRBD1 for D (6 bases). CDR3 length: 17 amino acids. V was shortened by 5 bases and J by 4 bases, with 23 bases between the two germline ends. Germline loops: CDR1 LGHNT, CDR2 FRNRAP. The CDR3 coding sequence is TGTGCTAGTGGTCCGGCCTCGCCCACAGGGAAATTCACTGAAGCTTTCTTT. Residues: CASGPASPTGKFTEAFF.

The chain joins TRBV4-2 to TRBJ2-7; D call uncertain. V was clipped by 4 bases and J by 3 bases, with 4 bases between them. CDR1 and CDR2 from the germline V gene are LGHNA and YNFKEQ. This CDR3 region has 11 residues. CDR3 region: CASSLDYEQYF. The CDR3 DNA reads as TGTGCCAGCAGCCTAGACTACGAGCAGTACTTC.

The chain has TRBV25-1 and TRBJ1-2, with 7 bases fitting TRBD1. V trimming: 5 bases; J trimming: 6 bases; junction bases outside the gene matches: 9. The CDR3 totals 14 residues. Germline CDR1 and CDR2: MGHDK and SYGVNS. The CDR3 loop reads CASSLPEGADGYTF. The CDR3 bases are TGTGCCAGCAGTCTCCCGGAGGGGGCAGATGGCTACACCTTC.

CDR3 region: CASRLAGEAGELFF. The CDR3 nucleotides are TGTGCCAGTCGACTAGCCGGAGAGGCCGGGGAGCTGTTTTTT. The chain has TRBV7-9 and TRBJ2-2; 7 nucleotides line up with TRBD2. Trimming took 9 bases from V and 6 from J; bases not matched to a gene: 10. This CDR3 is built from 14 residues. Germline-derived CDR1 and CDR2 are SEHNR and FQNEAQ (reference sequence).

The genes are TRBV19 and TRBJ2-3, with 9 bases identical to TRBD1. The V and J ends lost 3 bases and 3 bases, in that order; junction bases with no gene match: 4. The length of the CDR3 is 15 residues. The germline CDR1 and CDR2 sequences are LNHDA and SQIVND (reference sequence). CDR3 coding DNA: TGTGCCAGTAGTATCCGGGACAGGGCTACAGATACGCAGTATTTT. It codes for CASSIRDRATDTQYF.

This clone has only a few counts. V is TRBV14 and J is TRBJ2-2, with TRBD2 matching 11 bases. Germline CDR1 reads SGHDN; CDR2 reads FVKESK. The length of the CDR3 is 15 residues. Unmatched junction bases numbered 3, after V lost 6 bases and J lost 3 bases. CDR3 sequence (DNA): TGTGCCAGCAGATCGACTAGCGGGGACACCGGGGAGCTGTTTTTT. Amino acids: CASRSTSGDTGELFF.

This chain connects TRBV27 to TRBJ2-1; D ambiguous. CDR1 MNHEY and CDR2 SMNVEV come from the germline V gene (reference sequence). The CDR3 spans 15 residues. The germline V and J ends were trimmed by 2 bases and 0 bases, with 8 bases remaining between them. DNA of the CDR3: TGTGCCAGCAGTTTACTATCCAACTCCTACAATGAGCAGTTCTTC. Residues: CASSLLSNSYNEQFF.

This clone appeared a few times. CDR3 nucleotides: TGTGCCAGCACCGGGGAGCTGTTTTTT. Translating gives CASTGELFF. V is TRBV7-9 and J is TRBJ2-2; D is unresolved. Germline V CDR1 and CDR2: SEHNR, FQNEAQ (reference sequence). The CDR3 has 9 amino acids. Trimming took off 7 bases at V and 6 bases at J, with 0 bases between the two ends.

V and J are TRBV27 and TRBJ1-2; D is possibly TRBD1 (5 bases). The CDR3 has 14 amino acids. The V gene's germline CDR1 is MNHEY and CDR2 SMNVEV (reference sequence). Trimming shortened V by 5 bases and J by 4 bases, and 14 bases separated the two germline ends. CDR3 residues: CASSPPGRAYGYTF. For the CDR3, the DNA is TGTGCCAGCAGTCCTCCGGGGCGGGCCTATGGCTACACCTTC.

The genes are TRBV18 and TRBJ2-3, with D perhaps being TRBD1 or TRBD2 (6 bases each). This CDR3 is 14 amino acids long. V was trimmed by 2 bases and J by 3 bases, leaving 9 bases between them. Germline values: CDR1 KGHSH, CDR2 LQKENI. DNA of the CDR3: TGTGCCAGCTCACCAGGGGGGCTAACAGATACGCAGTATTTT. Amino acid sequence: CASSPGGLTDTQYF.

This clone showed up just once. The CDR3 DNA reads TGTGCCAGCAGCGTAGGAGGTTTTCACGGAGAGACCCAGTACTTC. Translation: CASSVGGFHGETQYF. V and J are TRBV9 and TRBJ2-5; D not resolved. V lost 0 bases, J lost 4 bases, and 13 bases lay in between. Looked up from germline, CDR1 is SGDLS and CDR2 is YYNGEE. This CDR3 contains 15 residues.

Notes on this clone: This specimen includes other DNA sequences encoding the same CDR3. The chain has TRBV28 and TRBJ1-1; D remains unclear. The CDR3 totals 14 residues. The V end was cut by 6 bases, the J end by 4 bases, with 15 bases between. Germline V gene data show CDR1 as MDHEN and CDR2 as SYDVKM. This CDR3 reads CASRFRGSGTEAFF. The CDR3 DNA sequence: TGTGCCAGCAGATTTCGGGGTTCCGGCACTGAAGCTTTCTTT.

This clone was seen just once. A junction boundary mismatches the germline segment, possibly from a read error. The chain employs TRBV27 and TRBJ2-7; 7 nucleotides line up with TRBD2. Germline V gene data show CDR1 as MNHEY and CDR2 as SMNVEV (reference sequence). There are 16 residues in the CDR3. The CDR3 protein is CASSLSIGLGSYEQYF. The CDR3 DNA follows: TGTGCCAGCAGTCTATCGATAGGACTAGGCTCCTACGAGCAGTACTTC.

This clone has a handful of counts. The gene calls are TRBV30 and TRBJ1-1; 7 bases match TRBD1. Germline CDR1 is GTSNPN and CDR2 is SVGIG (reference sequence). Trimming took 5 bases from V and 5 from J; bases not matched to a gene: 8. The CDR3 sequence is 13 residues long. The CDR3 reads CAWGRGMGTEAFF. The CDR3 DNA follows: TGTGCCTGGGGCAGGGGGATGGGTACTGAAGCTTTCTTT. The full variable domain, rest sourced from reference TRBV30 and TRBJ1-1, is SQTIHQWPATLVQPVGSPLSLECTVEGTSNPNLYWYRQAAGRGLQLLFYSVGIGQISSEVPQNLSASRPQDRQFILSSKKLLLSDSGFYLCAWGRGMGTEAFFGQGTRLTVV.

This rearrangement joins TRBV6-6 to TRBJ1-2; D is uncertain. This CDR3 region has 14 residues. The ends were cut back, 0 bases at V and 3 bases at J, with 8 bases in the middle. The germline V gene encodes CDR1 MNHNY and CDR2 SVGAGI (reference sequence). The DNA of the CDR3 is TGTGCCAGCAGTTACTCGTGGGAACACTATGGCTACACCTTC. Encoded protein: CASSYSWEHYGYTF.

The gene calls are TRBV10-1 and TRBJ2-3, with 10 bases fitting TRBD2. CDR1 WNHNN and CDR2 SYGVQD come from the germline V gene (reference sequence). The V gene end was trimmed by 3 bases and the J gene end by 1 base; junction bases not matched to a gene: 1. The CDR3 totals 15 residues. In nucleotides, the CDR3 is TGCGCCAGCAGTGAAGGGACTAGCGGCACAGATACGCAGTATTTT. This translates into CASSEGTSGTDTQYF.

This clone has just one count. V and J are TRBV15 and TRBJ2-2; D may be TRBD2 (6 bases). CDR1 and CDR2 (germline): LNHNV, YYDKDF (reference sequence). The CDR3 consists of 15 residues. V lost 5 bases to trimming and J lost 7 bases, with 17 bases between them. CDR3 nucleotides: TGTGCCACCAGCCCCTCCGGCAGGCGGGACGGGGAGCTGTTTTTT. Its translation is CATSPSGRRDGELFF.